The 2 T cell receptor beta chains listed next were all sequenced from one sample in a study of blood T cell repertoires in COVID-19 (dated by TCRdb to about 2020). Libraries came from the immunoSEQ multiplex PCR assay. The immuneACCESS repertoire file appears here via TCRdb, limited to in-frame rearrangements. These files lack a portion of the clones; in checked studies, under half of the deficit traces to unresolved V genes, and the cause of the others is not known. Recorded for this sample are under 200,000 clones; 83% of them occurred a single time. The ten largest make up roughly 1.4% of the sample. Material: peripheral blood. Source of these receptors: a human donor in a cohort sampled during active COVID-19.

The genes are TRBV28 and TRBJ2-3; 12 nucleotides line up with TRBD2. This CDR3 contains 15 residues. J was trimmed by 2 bases and V by 6 bases; bases with no gene match: 3. Germline V CDR1 and CDR2: MDHEN, SYDVKM. The CDR3 nucleotides are TGTGCCAGCAGCAGACTAGCGGGAGTCACAGATACGCAGTATTTT. This sequence encodes CASSRLAGVTDTQYF.

The CDR3 spells CASSFRGGEQYF. CDR3 in DNA: TGTGCCAGCAGTTTTAGAGGGGGCGAGCAGTACTTC. This chain uses TRBV27 with TRBJ2-7, with D possibly TRBD1 on 6 matching bases. Per the germline V gene, CDR1 is MNHEY and CDR2 is SMNVEV (reference sequence). The CDR3 runs 12 residues. V was shortened by 3 bases and J by 6 bases, with 9 bases between the two germline ends.